This T cell receptor beta chain was sequenced in a study of blood T cell repertoires in COVID-19. Study context: Acute and convalescent COVID-19 samples came from the United States, Italy and Spain. T cells, B-cell-depleted T cells, or PBMCs provided the cDNA or gDNA that served as material.

Per the original methods: Researchers report that nucleated cell counts were estimated from reference gene primer amplification. Clones were read by immunoSEQ multiplex PCR, and TCRdb kept only the in-frame ones, dropping some. The V and J calls and clone size were taken over from that table, and D and trimming were inferred from the DNA. The data hold 220,000 or so clones, with around 82% observed a single time. V gave up 7 bases and J gave up 4 bases; unmatched junction bases: 10. This CDR3 spans 15 amino acids. CDR1 is SGHTA and CDR2 is FQGNSA in the germline V gene. This sequence joins TRBV7-2 and TRBJ2-1; 7 bases match TRBD2. The specimen was peripheral blood. This clonotype originated in a woman aged 60-70 years with acute or convalescent COVID-19. CDR3 bases: TGTGCCAGCAAAAGAACGGGGGGTAGGTACAATGAGCAGTTCTTC. This codes for CASKRTGGRYNEQFF.